This is a list of T cell receptor beta chains from one sample in a study of patients and donors after allogeneic stem cell transplantation. TCRdb passed the RT-PCR reads through MiXCR, listing each CDR3 protein once. This sample has about 960,000 distinct CDR3 sequences, with 18% found just once. Sequencing was carried out using blood, either unsorted or a sorted T cell fraction (not recorded which). All receptors come from a human donor who was either an allogeneic HSCT recipient or a stem cell or donor lymphocyte infusion donor (not recorded which). It is not recorded whose cells these are; they may come from a transplant donor. The CDR3 runs from the conserved cysteine through the conserved F or W. A D gene is named only where the DNA matches it firmly. Part of the rows lack a size; the others show once, few, many or a class for expanded clones.

TRBJ1-1	.	few	TRBV10-3	TGTGCCATCAGTGCGGAGGGTGGGACTGAAGCTTTCTTT	CAISAEGGTEAFF
TRBJ1-2	TRBD1	many	TRBV29-1	TGCAGCGTTACCACAGGGGAAGGCGGCTACACCTTC	CSVTTGEGGYTF
TRBJ2-1	TRBD2	.	TRBV7-2	TGTGCCAGCAGCCCCGGGGGGGCGCGGGGTTTCTTC	CASSPGGARGFF
TRBJ2-1	TRBD2	.	TRBV7-2	TGTGCCAGCAGCCCCCTTGGAAGCGGGGGGGTTACTGAGCAGTTCTTC	CASSPLGSGGVTEQFF
TRBJ2-2	.	few	TRBV21-1	TGTGCCAGCAGCAGTCGGAGCCTACATGAGCAAGGGGAGCTGTTTTTT	CASSSRSLHEQGELFF
TRBJ2-5	.	.	TRBV3-1	TGTGCCAGCAGCCAAGATTTGACTAGGGAGACCCAGTACTTC	CASSQDLTRETQYF
TRBJ1-1	.	.	TRBV12-5	TGTGCTAGTGGTTTGGCCGGAACAGGGAACACTGAAGCTTTCTTT	CASGLAGTGNTEAFF
TRBJ2-1	TRBD2	.	TRBV20-1	TGCAGTGCTAGAGGACTAGCGGGAGCCCCTTGGGAAAATGAGCAGTTCTTC	CSARGLAGAPWENEQFF
TRBJ2-7	.	few	TRBV6-1	TGTGCCAGCAGTGAAGATACAGGGAAATACTACGAGCAGTACTTC	CASSEDTGKYYEQYF
TRBJ1-5	.	few	TRBV20-1	TGCAGTGCTAGGGGAACGACGAGGGGTTATCAGCCCCAGCATTTT	CSARGTTRGYQPQHF
TRBJ2-7	TRBD2	.	TRBV30	TGTGCCTGGAGGGGGACTAGCGGGAGTGTCGAGCAGTACTTC	CAWRGTSGSVEQYF
TRBJ1-1	TRBD1	few	TRBV4-1	TGCGCCAGCAGCCAAGCTACTGGACAGGGGGCGAACACTGAAGCTTTCTTT	CASSQATGQGANTEAFF
TRBJ2-7	TRBD2	few	TRBV20-1	TGCAGTGCTAGTCCAAATCTAGCGGGAGGTGAGCAGTACTTC	CSASPNLAGGEQYF
TRBJ2-4	.	few	TRBV11-3	TGTGCCAGCAGCCCAGGAGCGGGCATTCAGTACTTC	CASSPGAGIQYF
TRBJ2-1	.	few	TRBV6-5	TGTGCCAGCAGTTACTGGGGGGGGCAATACAATGAGCAGTTCTTC	CASSYWGGQYNEQFF
TRBJ2-3	TRBD1	.	TRBV13	TGTGCCAGCAGTCGACAACCCGGGACAGGGGGCGCGGATACGCAGTATTTT	CASSRQPGTGGADTQYF
TRBJ2-1	TRBD2	.	TRBV28	TGTGCCAGCAGTTCACCGGGACTAGCGGGAGGGCCTAATGAGCAGTTCTTC	CASSSPGLAGGPNEQFF
TRBJ2-1	TRBD2	many	TRBV12-3/TRBV12-4	TGTGCCAGCAGTCTAGCGGGAGTTGCCAATGAGCAGTTCTTC	CASSLAGVANEQFF
TRBJ2-1	.	few	TRBV14	TGTGCCAGCAGCCAAGAAAGGTGGGAGCGCCACGATGAGCAGTTCTTC	CASSQERWERHDEQFF
TRBJ2-7	.	.	TRBV12-3/TRBV12-4	TGTGCCAGCAGTTTAGGCCCAGGGAACGAGCAGTACTTC	CASSLGPGNEQYF
TRBJ2-7	.	few	TRBV9	TGTGCCAGCAGCGTAGCGGCAGTTTCCTACGAGCAGTACTTC	CASSVAAVSYEQYF
TRBJ2-7	.	few	TRBV9	TGTGCCAGCAGCGTAGTTGCAGGGGCAGAGTACGAGCAGTACTTC	CASSVVAGAEYEQYF
TRBJ1-5	.	few	TRBV7-2	TGTGCCAGCAGCTCCAGACGGTGGACTGAGCCCCAGCATTTT	CASSSRRWTEPQHF
TRBJ2-4	TRBD1	.	TRBV5-1	TGCGCCAGCAGCGAGGGGGCAACGAACATTCAGTACTTC	CASSEGATNIQYF
TRBJ2-1	TRBD2	few	TRBV4-2	TGTGCCAGCAGTTGGAGGCCGGGACTAGCGGGAGTCACCTACAATGAGCAGTTCTTC	CASSWRPGLAGVTYNEQFF
TRBJ2-2	.	.	TRBV29-1	TGCAGCGTTGGAAGGGGCGTCACCGGGGAGCTGTTTTTT	CSVGRGVTGELFF
TRBJ2-3	.	few	TRBV12-3/TRBV12-4	TGTGCCAGCAGCCCGTTAATGGACAGCCTAAGCACAGATACGCAGTATTTT	CASSPLMDSLSTDTQYF
TRBJ2-2	TRBD2	.	TRBV14	TGTGCCAGCAGCCGTTCGGCGGGAGGGACTGGGGAGCTGTTTTTT	CASSRSAGGTGELFF
TRBJ2-7	TRBD2	few	TRBV10-3	TGTGCCAGCAAGACTAGCGGGGGAAGCTCCTACGAGCAGTACTTC	CASKTSGGSSYEQYF
TRBJ2-7	TRBD2	few	TRBV20-1	TGCAGTGCTAGAGATCGGACTAGCGGTTTCTACGAGCAGTACTTC	CSARDRTSGFYEQYF
TRBJ2-7	.	.	TRBV4-3	TGCGCCAGCAGCCAAGAGTGGGACAACTACGAGCAGTACTTC	CASSQEWDNYEQYF
TRBJ1-2	TRBD1	many	TRBV29-1	TGCAGCGTTGAGGAGGGGGCCTATGGCTACACCTTC	CSVEEGAYGYTF
TRBJ2-7	.	.	TRBV7-2	TGTGCCAGCAGCTTAGCGCTAAGGACTACGGAGCAGTACTTC	CASSLALRTTEQYF
TRBJ2-7	.	.	TRBV4-1	TGCGCCAGCAGCCAAGAGAAGGATACGCGGGGAAAGTACGAGCAGTACTTC	CASSQEKDTRGKYEQYF
TRBJ1-5	.	few	TRBV11-2	TGTGCCAGCAGCGTGGGTCAGGCCGATAGCAATCAGCCCCAGCATTTT	CASSVGQADSNQPQHF
TRBJ2-6	TRBD1	few	TRBV12-3/TRBV12-4	TGTGCCAGCACCCCGACAGGGATCTTCTCTGGGGCCAACGTCCTGACTTTC	CASTPTGIFSGANVLTF
TRBJ1-1	.	.	TRBV12-3/TRBV12-4	TGTGCCAGCAGACAAGGGGGGAGCACTGAAGCTTTCTTT	CASRQGGSTEAFF
TRBJ1-4	TRBD1	few	TRBV27	TGTGCCAGCAGTATAGGGACAGGGTTTAATGAAAAACTGTTTTTT	CASSIGTGFNEKLFF
TRBJ2-1	.	few	TRBV27	TGTGCCAGCAGTTTCCTCGGGGTAGGGACCGATTCCTACAATGAGCAGTTCTTC	CASSFLGVGTDSYNEQFF
TRBJ1-1	TRBD1	.	TRBV9	TGTGCCAGCAGCTCCCAGGGGGCTTCTGAAGCTTTCTTT	CASSSQGASEAFF
TRBJ2-3	TRBD1	.	TRBV7-2	TGTGCCAGCAGCACGACAGGGTCGGTCACAGATACGCAGTATTTT	CASSTTGSVTDTQYF
TRBJ1-5	.	few	TRBV5-1	TGCGCCAGCAGCTTGGATGAGGCTCATCAGCCCCAGCATTTT	CASSLDEAHQPQHF
TRBJ2-1	TRBD2	.	TRBV12-3/TRBV12-4	TGTGCCAGCAGCCGTAGTCTAGCGGGAGCCTCCTACAATGAGCAGTTCTTC	CASSRSLAGASYNEQFF
TRBJ2-5	.	few	TRBV27	TGTGCCAGCAGTTTAGGGGTACACGAGACCCAGTACTTC	CASSLGVHETQYF
TRBJ1-5	.	few	TRBV4-3	TGCGCCAGCAGCCAAGACAAGAGTAGCAATCAGCCCCAGCATTTT	CASSQDKSSNQPQHF
TRBJ2-3	.	.	TRBV6-1	TGTGCCAGCAGTGCTCAGGGCACAGATACGCAGTATTTT	CASSAQGTDTQYF
TRBJ2-2	TRBD2	.	TRBV5-4	TGTGCCAGCAGCTTGGTTGGCGGGGGGGCGACCGGGGAGCTGTTTTTT	CASSLVGGGATGELFF
TRBJ1-2	.	few	TRBV29-1	TGCAGCGTTGGTGGGGGCGCCGGTGGCTACACCTTC	CSVGGGAGGYTF
TRBJ2-3	TRBD1	few	TRBV18	TGTGCCAGCTCACCGACCAAGGGACAGGGGAACGGAAAAGATACGCAGTATTTT	CASSPTKGQGNGKDTQYF
TRBJ2-5	TRBD1	.	TRBV9	TGTGCCAGCAGCGGTTCGGGACAGGGGAGCGAGACCCAGTACTTC	CASSGSGQGSETQYF
TRBJ2-7	.	.	TRBV4-1	TGCGCCAGCAGCCAGGGGACTGGAATGAAGTACTTC	CASSQGTGMKYF
TRBJ2-7	.	.	TRBV7-8	TGTGCCAGCAGCCCCTATCAGAAGTCCTACGAGCAGTACTTC	CASSPYQKSYEQYF
TRBJ2-1	.	few	TRBV20-1	TGCAGTGCTCTTCCAGGTAGCTTCGACAATGAGCAGTTCTTC	CSALPGSFDNEQFF
TRBJ2-6	.	few	TRBV11-2	TGTGCCAGCAGATCCGGGGGCTCTGGGGCCAACGTCCTGACTTTC	CASRSGGSGANVLTF